This TCR beta chain comes out of a study of vaccination and CD4 T cells after COVID-19. Overall study: Typically, post-vaccine samples were obtained a median roughly 70 days after dose two, within a range of 14 to 241. Overlapping SARS-CoV-2, HCoV-NL63, HCoV-OC43 and HCoV-229E spike peptides were used to stimulate cells.

The Oncomine TCR Beta short-read assay sequenced DNA from cultured CD4+ T cells. Genomic DNA from cultured CD4+ T cells was extracted. TCRdb processed the PCR reads anew with MiXCR; each CDR3 protein has one entry. Among approximately 9,300 distinct CDR3 sequences listed, 44% were seen once. Treatment given: roughly 10-day PBMC culture with coronavirus spike peptide pools or control peptides (ViraFEST assay). Samples of CD4+ T cells were obtained from the unexposed donor before the COVID-19 pandemic (2011-2018). Per-well cultures of two million PBMCs received about 10 IU/ml IL-2 and approximately 9.4 ug/ml peptide pools. Following culture for approximately nine days, CD4+ T cells were isolated by negative selection. Trimming removed 4 bases at V and 1 base at J, with 10 bases between. CDR3 length: 14 residues. In germline, CDR1 is SNHLY, CDR2 FYNNEI. As to this clonotype: Its specificity is not known.

Material: CD4+ T cells from blood, cultured in vitro. This sequence originates from a human donor in good health. The V gene is TRBV2, the J gene TRBJ2-5, with D hard to call. The CDR3 is CASSVGPSQETQYF. The CDR3 DNA reads TGTGCCAGCAGTGTAGGTCCCTCCCAAGAGACCCAGTACTTC.